This TCR beta chain was profiled in a study of blood T cell repertoires in COVID-19. On the study more broadly: The origin of the acute and convalescent COVID-19 samples was the United States, Italy and Spain. T cells, B-cell-depleted T cells, or PBMCs supplied cDNA or gDNA.

Using immunoSEQ multiplex PCR, the repertoire was profiled, and TCRdb retains in-frame clones only, with some absent. The profile covers about 240,000 clones, with about 89% appearing a single time and over 4% taken by the ten largest. V lost 5 bases, J lost 3 bases, and 8 bases stayed unmatched. In germline, CDR1 is SQVTM, CDR2 ANQGSEA. The CDR3 loop spans 14 amino acids. Study members were between roughly 18 and 100 years old and lived in approximately 25 US regions. The TCR was taken from a young woman who had recovered from COVID-19. The chain carries TRBV29-1 and TRBJ1-1; TRBD1 matches at 8 bases. The sequenced material came from PBMCs or T cells enriched from blood (not recorded which). Written as DNA, the CDR3 is TGCAGCGTTCGACAGGGGCCTCTCGACACTGAAGCTTTCTTT. Translating it yields CSVRQGPLDTEAFF. The complete variable domain, with remaining parts taken from reference TRBV29-1 and TRBJ1-1, reads SAVISQKPSRDICQRGTSLTIQCQVDSQVTMMFWYRQQPGQSLTLIATANQGSEATYESGFVIDKFPISRPNLTFSTLTVSNMSPEDSSIYLCSVRQGPLDTEAFFGQGTRLTVV.